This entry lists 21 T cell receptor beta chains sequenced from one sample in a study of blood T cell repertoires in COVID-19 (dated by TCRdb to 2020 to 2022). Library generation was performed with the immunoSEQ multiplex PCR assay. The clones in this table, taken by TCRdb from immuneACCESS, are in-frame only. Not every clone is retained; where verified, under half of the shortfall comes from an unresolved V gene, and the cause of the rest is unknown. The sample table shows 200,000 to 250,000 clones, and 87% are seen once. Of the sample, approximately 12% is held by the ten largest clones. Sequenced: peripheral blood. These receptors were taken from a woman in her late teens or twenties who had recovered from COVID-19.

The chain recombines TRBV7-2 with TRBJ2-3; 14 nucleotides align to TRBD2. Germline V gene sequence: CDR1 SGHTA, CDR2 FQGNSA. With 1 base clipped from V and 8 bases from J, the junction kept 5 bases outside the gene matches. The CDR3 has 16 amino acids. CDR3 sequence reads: CASSLGLAGGRGTQYF. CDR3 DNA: TGTGCCAGCAGCTTAGGACTAGCGGGAGGGCGAGGTACGCAGTATTTT.

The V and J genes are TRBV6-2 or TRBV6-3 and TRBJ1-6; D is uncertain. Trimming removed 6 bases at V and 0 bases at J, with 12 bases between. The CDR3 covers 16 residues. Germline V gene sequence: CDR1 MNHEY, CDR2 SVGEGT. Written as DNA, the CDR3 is TGTGCCAGCAGCCGCGACGGACTCTCCTATAATTCACCCCTCCACTTT. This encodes CASSRDGLSYNSPLHF.

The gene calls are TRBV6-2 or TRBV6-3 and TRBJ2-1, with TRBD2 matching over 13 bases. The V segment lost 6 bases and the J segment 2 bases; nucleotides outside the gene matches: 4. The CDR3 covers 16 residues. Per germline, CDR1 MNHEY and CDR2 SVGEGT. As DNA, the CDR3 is TGTGCCAGCAGCGCCGGACTAGCGGGAGCCTACAATGAGCAGTTCTTC. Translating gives CASSAGLAGAYNEQFF.

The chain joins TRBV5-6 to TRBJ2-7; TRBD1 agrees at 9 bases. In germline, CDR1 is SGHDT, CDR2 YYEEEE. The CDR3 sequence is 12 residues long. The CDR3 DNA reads TGTGCGGGGGGACAGGGTCCCTACGAGCAGTACTTC. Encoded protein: CAGGQGPYEQYF.

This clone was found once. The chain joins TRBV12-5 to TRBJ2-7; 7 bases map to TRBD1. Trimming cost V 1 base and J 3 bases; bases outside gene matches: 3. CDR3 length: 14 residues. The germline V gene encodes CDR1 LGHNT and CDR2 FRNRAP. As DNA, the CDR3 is TGTGCTAGTGGTTTGGGGGACAGCCTCTACGAGCAGTACTTC. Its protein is CASGLGDSLYEQYF.

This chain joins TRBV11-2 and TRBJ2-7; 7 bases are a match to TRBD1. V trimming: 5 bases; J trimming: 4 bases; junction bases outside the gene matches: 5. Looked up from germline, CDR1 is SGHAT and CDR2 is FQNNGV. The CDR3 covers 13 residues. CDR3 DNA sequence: TGTGCCAGCAGCCAGGGACAGAAATACGAGCAGTACTTC. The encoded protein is CASSQGQKYEQYF.

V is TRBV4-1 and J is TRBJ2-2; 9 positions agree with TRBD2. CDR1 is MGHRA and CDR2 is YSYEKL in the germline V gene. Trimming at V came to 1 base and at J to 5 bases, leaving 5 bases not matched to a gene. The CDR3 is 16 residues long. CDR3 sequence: CASSQAAGGGTGELFF. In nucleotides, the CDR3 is TGCGCCAGCAGCCAAGCCGCGGGAGGGGGTACCGGGGAGCTGTTTTTT.

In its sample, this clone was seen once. The chain's CDR3 is CASTKEGGRTYNEQFF. In DNA form, the CDR3 reads TGTGCCAGCACCAAAGAGGGCGGGAGGACCTACAATGAGCAGTTCTTC. The chain links TRBV11-2 to TRBJ2-1; 8 bases agree with TRBD2. V lost 7 bases and J lost 2; bases outside the gene matches: 10. This CDR3 region has 16 residues. Per germline, CDR1 SGHAT and CDR2 FQNNGV.

DNA of the CDR3: TGTGCCAGCAGCGTAGGAAATGGGGGGAACACCATATATTTT. It encodes CASSVGNGGNTIYF. The V gene is TRBV9, the J gene TRBJ1-3; D perhaps matches TRBD1 (5 bases). The CDR3 consists of 14 residues. V was clipped by 0 bases and J by 7 bases, with 11 bases between them. Germline CDR1 SGDLS, CDR2 YYNGEE.

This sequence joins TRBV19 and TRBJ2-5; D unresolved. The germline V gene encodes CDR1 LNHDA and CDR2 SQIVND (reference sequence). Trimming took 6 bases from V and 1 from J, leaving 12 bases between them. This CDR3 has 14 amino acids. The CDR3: CASSPLGGQETQYF. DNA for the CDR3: TGTGCCAGTAGCCCTCTAGGCGGCCAAGAGACCCAGTACTTC. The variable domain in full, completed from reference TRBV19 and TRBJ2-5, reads DGGITQSPKYLFRKEGQNVTLSCEQNLNHDAMYWYRQDPGQGLRLIYYSQIVNDFQKGDIAEGYSVSREKKESFPLTVTSAQKNPTAFYLCASSPLGGQETQYFGPGTRLLVL.

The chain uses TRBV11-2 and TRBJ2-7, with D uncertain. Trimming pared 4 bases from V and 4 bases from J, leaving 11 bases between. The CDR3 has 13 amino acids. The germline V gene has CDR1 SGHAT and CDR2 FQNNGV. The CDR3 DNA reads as TGTGCCAGCAGCTCCACCCTAGAATACGAGCAGTACTTC. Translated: CASSSTLEYEQYF.

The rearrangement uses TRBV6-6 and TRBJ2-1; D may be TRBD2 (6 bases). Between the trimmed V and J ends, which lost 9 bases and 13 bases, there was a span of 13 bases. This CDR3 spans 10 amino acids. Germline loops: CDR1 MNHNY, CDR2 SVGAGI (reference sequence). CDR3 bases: TGTGCCAGAATCCGGGACTTTCAGTTCTTC. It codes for CARIRDFQFF.

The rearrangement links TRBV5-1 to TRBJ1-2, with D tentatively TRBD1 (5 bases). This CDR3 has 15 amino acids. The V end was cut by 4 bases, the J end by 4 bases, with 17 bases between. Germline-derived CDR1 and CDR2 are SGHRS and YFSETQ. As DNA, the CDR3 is TGCGCCAGCAGCGTCAGGCAGGGCGGGATCTATGGCTACACCTTC. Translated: CASSVRQGGIYGYTF.

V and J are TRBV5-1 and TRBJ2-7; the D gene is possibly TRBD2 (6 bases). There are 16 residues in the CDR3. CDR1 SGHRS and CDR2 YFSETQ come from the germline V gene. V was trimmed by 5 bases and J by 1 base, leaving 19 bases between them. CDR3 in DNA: TGCGCCAGCAGGGGGGGACCAACCACATCTTCCTACGAGCAGTACTTC. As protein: CASRGGPTTSSYEQYF.

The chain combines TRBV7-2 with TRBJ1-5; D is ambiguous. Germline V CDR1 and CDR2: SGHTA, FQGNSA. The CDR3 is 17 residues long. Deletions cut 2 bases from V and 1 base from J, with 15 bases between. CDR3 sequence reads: CASSLLGRAGSNQPQHF. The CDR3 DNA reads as TGTGCCAGCAGCTTACTCGGACGGGCGGGGAGCAATCAGCCCCAGCATTTT.

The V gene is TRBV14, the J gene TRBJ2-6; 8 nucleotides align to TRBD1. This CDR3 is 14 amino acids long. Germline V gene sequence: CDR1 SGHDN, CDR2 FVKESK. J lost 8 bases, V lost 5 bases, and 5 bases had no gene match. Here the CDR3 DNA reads TGTGCCAGCAGCAGGACAGGGTATCCCAACGTCCTGACTTTC. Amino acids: CASSRTGYPNVLTF.

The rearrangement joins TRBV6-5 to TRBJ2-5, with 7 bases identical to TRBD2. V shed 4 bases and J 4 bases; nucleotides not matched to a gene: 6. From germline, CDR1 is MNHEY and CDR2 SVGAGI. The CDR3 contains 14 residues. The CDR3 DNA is TGTGCCAGCAGTTGGGGAGGGGTATCAGAGACCCAGTACTTC. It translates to CASSWGGVSETQYF.

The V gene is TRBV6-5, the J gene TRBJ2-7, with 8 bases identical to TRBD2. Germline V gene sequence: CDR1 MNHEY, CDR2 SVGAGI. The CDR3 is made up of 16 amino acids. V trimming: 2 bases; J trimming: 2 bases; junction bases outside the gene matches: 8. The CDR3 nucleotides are TGTGCCAGCAGTTACAGGTCGGGACTAGGGGCCTACGAGCAGTACTTC. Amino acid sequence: CASSYRSGLGAYEQYF.

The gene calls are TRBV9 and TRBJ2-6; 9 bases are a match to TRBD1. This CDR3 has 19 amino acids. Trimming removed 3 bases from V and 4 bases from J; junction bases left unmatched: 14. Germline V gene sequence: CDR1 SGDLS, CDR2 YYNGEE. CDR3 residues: CASSGIPGQGLWGANVLTF. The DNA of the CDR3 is TGTGCCAGCAGCGGAATCCCGGGACAGGGTTTGTGGGGGGCCAACGTCCTGACTTTC.

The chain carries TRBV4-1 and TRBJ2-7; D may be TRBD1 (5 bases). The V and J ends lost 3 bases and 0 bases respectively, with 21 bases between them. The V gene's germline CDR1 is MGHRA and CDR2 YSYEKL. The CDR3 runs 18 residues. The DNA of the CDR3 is TGCGCCAGCAGCCACCAGAAGACAGTTCGAGACAGCTCCTACGAGCAGTACTTC. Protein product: CASSHQKTVRDSSYEQYF.

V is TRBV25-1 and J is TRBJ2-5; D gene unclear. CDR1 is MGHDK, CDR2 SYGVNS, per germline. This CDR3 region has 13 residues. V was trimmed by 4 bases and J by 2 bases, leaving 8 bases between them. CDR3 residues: CASSAPVQETQYF. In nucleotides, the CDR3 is TGTGCCAGCAGTGCCCCGGTACAAGAGACCCAGTACTTC.